The rows below give T cell receptor beta chains drawn from one sample of a study of cytomegalovirus exposure and HLA in healthy donors. Using immunoSEQ multiplex PCR, the repertoire was profiled, and TCRdb retains in-frame clones only, with some absent. The data hold approximately 82,000 clones, with more than 60% observed a single time. The specimen sequenced was PBMCs. These receptors came from a man aged 40-55 years in good health and CMV-seronegative. Both conserved end residues are trimmed from each CDR3.

v_call cdr3_aa
TRBV7-2 ASSFLLAEQF
TRBV5-1 ASSMRQSFRSGELF
TRBV2 ASRFDSGRGETQY
TRBV6-6 ASSFGTADYGYT
TRBV5-1 ASSRAGTSGGSYNEQF
TRBV25-1 ASSELEAGGYEQY
TRBV11-2 ASSLAGLNEQF
TRBV19 ASSILGATNEKLF
TRBV21-1 ASSKDSGKGNEQY
TRBV28 ASRIGQGNNSPLH
TRBV5-6 ASSLGPPASGANGLT
TRBV7-3 ASSLGGLGSYT
TRBV19 ASTQQGAGNTIY
TRBV7-2 ASSLRDRQGYT
TRBV5-1 ASSLGSSGASYEQY
TRBV5-1 ASSLQGGDGYT
TRBV2 ASRVIRREGTNEKLF
TRBV6-4 ASSEADTGELF
TRBV20-1 SAQSGYGYT
TRBV7-8 ASSLLWTGYNEQF
TRBV4-2 ASSQDGGLIGSGNTIY
TRBV27 ASSLRDRYGEQF
TRBV5-1 ASSFAEPTDTQY
TRBV28 ASSFALALAGYSYEQY
TRBV5-1 ASSREAGGLVRTQY
TRBV7-8 ASSLGTSGGFPSYNEQF
TRBV11-2 ASSLVPDRLNSPLH
TRBV9 ASSPLPTRGGNYGYT
TRBV5-4 ASSPAGADTGELF
TRBV6-6 ASSSHGELF
TRBV18 ASSPTSSADTQY
TRBV10-1 ASSESFRVDTGELF
TRBV4-1 ASSQTGTSSYEQY
TRBV7-2 ASSLMDSKNQPQH
TRBV7-9 ASSLRGQPQH
TRBV7-3 ASSALGSGGNNEQF
TRBV19 ASSIEGRGVQPQH
TRBV18 ASSTTQGYYGYT
TRBV29-1 SVERRGGTEAF
TRBV2 ATEPGFSNNEQF
TRBV5-1 ASSLAAGGTDTQY
TRBV11-2 ASSTYNEQF
TRBV27 ASNRQGTTGELF
TRBV13 ASSPRGAEKLF